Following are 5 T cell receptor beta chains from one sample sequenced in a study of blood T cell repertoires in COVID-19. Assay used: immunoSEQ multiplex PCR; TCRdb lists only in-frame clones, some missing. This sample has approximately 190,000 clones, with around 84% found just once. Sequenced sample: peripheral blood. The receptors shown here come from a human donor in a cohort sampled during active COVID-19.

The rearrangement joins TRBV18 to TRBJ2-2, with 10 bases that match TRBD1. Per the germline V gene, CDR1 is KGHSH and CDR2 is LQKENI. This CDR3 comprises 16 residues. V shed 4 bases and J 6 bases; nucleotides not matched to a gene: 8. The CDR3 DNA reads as TGTGCCAGCTCACTGGGACAGGGGCGATGGCCCGGGGAGCTGTTTTTT. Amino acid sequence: CASSLGQGRWPGELFF.

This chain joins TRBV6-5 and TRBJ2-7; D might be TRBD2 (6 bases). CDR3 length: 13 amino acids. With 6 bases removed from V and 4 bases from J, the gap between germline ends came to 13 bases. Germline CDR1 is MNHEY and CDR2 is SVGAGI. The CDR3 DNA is TGTGCCAGCAGGGGGATCGGGACTTACGAGCAGTACTTC. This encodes CASRGIGTYEQYF.

CDR3 in DNA: TGTGCCAGCAGCCGCCTAGCGGGACAATACAATGAGCAGTTCTTC. Translating it yields CASSRLAGQYNEQFF. The V call is TRBV4-2, the J call TRBJ2-1, with 9 nucleotides matching TRBD2. With 4 bases clipped from V and 4 bases from J, the junction kept 5 bases outside the gene matches. Germline CDR1 is LGHNA and CDR2 is YNFKEQ. This CDR3 is 15 amino acids long.

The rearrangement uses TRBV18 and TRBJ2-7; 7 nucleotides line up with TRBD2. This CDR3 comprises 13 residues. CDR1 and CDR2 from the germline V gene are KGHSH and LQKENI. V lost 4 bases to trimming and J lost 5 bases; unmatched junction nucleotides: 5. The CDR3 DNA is TGTGCCAGCTCACGGGGGGGGAAGAACGAGCAGTACGTC. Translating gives CASSRGGKNEQYV.

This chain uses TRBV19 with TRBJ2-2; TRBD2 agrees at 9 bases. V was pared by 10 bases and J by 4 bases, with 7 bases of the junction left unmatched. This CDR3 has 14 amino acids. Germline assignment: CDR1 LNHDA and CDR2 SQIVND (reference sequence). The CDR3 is CATTGLATTGELFF. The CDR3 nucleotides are TGTGCCACTACGGGACTAGCCACCACCGGGGAGCTGTTTTTT.